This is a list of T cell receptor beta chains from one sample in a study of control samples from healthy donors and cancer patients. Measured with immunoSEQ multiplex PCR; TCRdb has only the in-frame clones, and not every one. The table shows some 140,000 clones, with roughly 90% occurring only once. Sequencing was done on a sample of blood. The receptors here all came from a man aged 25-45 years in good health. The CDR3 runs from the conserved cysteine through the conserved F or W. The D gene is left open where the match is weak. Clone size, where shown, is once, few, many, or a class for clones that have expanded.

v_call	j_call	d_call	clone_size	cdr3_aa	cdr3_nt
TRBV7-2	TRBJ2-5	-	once	CASSLGNGHPNF	TGTGCCAGCAGCTTAGGTAACGGCCACCCAAACTTC
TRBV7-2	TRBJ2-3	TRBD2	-	CASSLQTGGPGDTQYF	TGTGCCAGCAGCTTACAAACGGGAGGGCCAGGAGATACGCAGTATTTT
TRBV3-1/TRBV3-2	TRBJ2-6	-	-	CASSRLNSGANVLTF	TGTGCCAGCAGCCGACTGAACTCTGGGGCCAACGTCCTGACTTTC
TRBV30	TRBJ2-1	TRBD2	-	CACSILLAGGVGEQFF	TGTGCCTGCTCAATATTACTAGCGGGAGGAGTCGGCGAGCAGTTCTTC
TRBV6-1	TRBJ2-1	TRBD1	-	CASSELHGQAYNEQFF	TGTGCCAGCAGTGAATTACATGGACAGGCGTACAATGAGCAGTTCTTC
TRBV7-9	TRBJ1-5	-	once	CASSLLNQPQHF	TGTGCCAGCAGCTTATTAAATCAGCCCCAGCATTTT
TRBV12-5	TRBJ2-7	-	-	CASGLEWGAGEQYF	TGTGCTAGTGGTTTGGAGTGGGGGGCCGGCGAGCAGTACTTC
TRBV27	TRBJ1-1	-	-	CASRRAELFSEAFF	TGTGCCAGCAGACGGGCCGAACTCTTTTCTGAAGCTTTCTTT
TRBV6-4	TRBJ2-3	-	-	CASSEGSGKADTQYF	TGTGCCAGCAGTGAAGGTAGCGGCAAGGCAGATACGCAGTATTTT
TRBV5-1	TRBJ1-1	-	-	CASSEGDQGLNTEAFF	TGCGCCAGCAGCGAGGGAGATCAGGGGTTGAACACTGAAGCTTTCTTT
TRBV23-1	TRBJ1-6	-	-	CASSHRTEGHSPLHF	TGCGCCAGCAGTCACCGCACCGAGGGACATTCACCCCTCCACTTT
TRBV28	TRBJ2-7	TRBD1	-	CASSLAGQGAQEQYF	TGTGCCAGCAGTTTAGCCGGGCAGGGGGCGCAAGAGCAGTACTTC
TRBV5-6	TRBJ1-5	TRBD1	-	CASSLGQRNQPQHF	TGTGCCAGCAGCCTGGGACAGAGGAATCAGCCCCAGCATTTT
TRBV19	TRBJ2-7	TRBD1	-	CASSIIGGQGSYEQYF	TGTGCCAGTAGTATTATTGGAGGACAGGGCTCCTACGAGCAGTACTTC
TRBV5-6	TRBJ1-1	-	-	CASSFSSGTTEAFF	TGTGCCAGCAGCTTCTCATCTGGGACCACTGAAGCTTTCTTT
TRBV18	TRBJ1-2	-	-	CASSPRGGEGYTF	TGTGCCAGCTCACCGCGAGGGGGTGAAGGCTACACCTTC
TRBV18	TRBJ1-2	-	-	CASSPLLRSSLGGYTF	TGTGCCAGCTCACCGCTATTGCGGAGTAGTTTGGGAGGCTACACCTTC
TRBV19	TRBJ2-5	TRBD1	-	CASSPGTVKRETQYF	TGTGCCAGTAGTCCCGGGACAGTGAAGCGAGAGACCCAGTACTTC
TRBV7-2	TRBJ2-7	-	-	CASSGQPGEQYF	TGTGCCAGCAGCGGACAGCCGGGGGAGCAGTACTTC
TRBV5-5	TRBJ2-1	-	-	CASSRGWRTGNEQFF	TGTGCCAGCAGCCGGGGGTGGAGAACGGGGAATGAGCAGTTCTTC
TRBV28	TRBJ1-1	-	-	CASIYSSGAEAFF	TGTGCCAGCATCTACTCGAGTGGGGCAGAAGCTTTCTTT
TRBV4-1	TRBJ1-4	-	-	CASSHPLGTVGEKLFF	TGCGCCAGCAGCCACCCATTAGGGACCGTCGGTGAAAAACTGTTTTTT
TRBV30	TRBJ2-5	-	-	CAWSTGHLQETQYF	TGTGCCTGGAGTACAGGGCACCTGCAAGAGACCCAGTACTTC
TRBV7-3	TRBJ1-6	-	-	CASSSHPSAPLHF	TGTGCCAGCAGCTCCCACCCTTCTGCACCCCTCCACTTT
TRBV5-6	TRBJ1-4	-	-	CASSRAGTTNEKLFF	TGTGCCAGCAGCAGGGCGGGCACAACTAATGAAAAACTGTTTTTT
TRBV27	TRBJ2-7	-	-	CASRDTFLSYEQYF	TGTGCCAGCCGGGACACCTTCTTATCCTACGAGCAGTACTTC
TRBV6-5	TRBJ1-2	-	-	CASSRSKNNYGYTF	TGTGCCAGCAGCCGATCTAAGAACAACTATGGCTACACCTTC
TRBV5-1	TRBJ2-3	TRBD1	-	CASSLPSTGGGTDTQYF	TGCGCCAGCAGCTTGCCTTCAACAGGGGGAGGCACAGATACGCAGTATTTT
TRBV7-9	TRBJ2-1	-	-	CASSLGKSYNEQFF	TGTGCCAGCAGCCTTGGGAAGTCCTACAATGAGCAGTTCTTC
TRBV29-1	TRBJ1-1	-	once	CSVDFQGLAEAFF	TGCAGCGTTGACTTTCAGGGGCTCGCTGAAGCTTTCTTT
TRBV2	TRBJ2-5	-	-	CASSVLNGQAETQYF	TGTGCCAGCAGTGTATTGAACGGTCAAGCGGAGACCCAGTACTTC
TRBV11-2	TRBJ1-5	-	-	CASSLSGRGSNQPQHF	TGTGCCAGCAGCTTAAGTGGCAGGGGCAGCAATCAGCCCCAGCATTTT
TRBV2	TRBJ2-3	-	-	CASSVGRTSDTQYF	TGTGCCAGCAGTGTTGGGAGAACGTCAGATACGCAGTATTTT
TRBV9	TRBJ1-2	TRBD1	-	CASFGQGNYGYTF	TGTGCCAGCTTTGGACAGGGGAACTATGGCTACACCTTC
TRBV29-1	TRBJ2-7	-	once	CSVSAAMSSYEQYF	TGCAGCGTTTCAGCGGCTATGAGCTCCTACGAGCAGTACTTC
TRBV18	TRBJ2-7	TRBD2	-	CASSTRTSGTSYEQYF	TGTGCCAGCTCAACACGGACTAGCGGTACCTCCTACGAGCAGTACTTC
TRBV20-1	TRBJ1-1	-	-	CSASKLQLNTEAFF	TGCAGTGCTAGTAAACTACAGTTGAACACTGAAGCTTTCTTT
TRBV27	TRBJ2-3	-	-	CASSSWTGPGADTQYF	TGTGCCAGCAGTTCCTGGACAGGACCGGGGGCAGATACGCAGTATTTT
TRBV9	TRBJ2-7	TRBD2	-	CASSLTSGSYQQYF	TGTGCCAGCAGCTTAACTAGCGGGAGTTATCAGCAGTACTTC
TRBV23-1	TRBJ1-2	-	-	CASSKAFRYGYTF	TGCGCCTCATCGAAGGCTTTTCGCTATGGCTACACCTTC
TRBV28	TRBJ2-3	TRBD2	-	CASSLRLAGGSTDTQYF	TGTGCCAGCAGTCTCCGACTAGCGGGAGGGAGCACAGATACGCAGTATTTT
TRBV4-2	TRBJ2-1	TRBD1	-	CASSPLSRGRDNEQFF	TGTGCCAGCAGCCCGCTCTCCAGGGGGCGAGATAATGAGCAGTTCTTC
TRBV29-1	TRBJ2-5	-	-	CSVVVRSRTQYF	TGCAGCGTTGTTGTGCGTTCGAGGACCCAGTACTTC
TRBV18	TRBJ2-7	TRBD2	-	CASSTLHGTSGSEQYF	TGTGCCAGCTCCACCCTTCATGGGACTAGCGGCTCCGAGCAGTACTTC
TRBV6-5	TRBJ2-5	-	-	CASRNGKKGDETQYF	TGTGCCAGCAGAAACGGCAAGAAAGGTGATGAGACCCAGTACTTC
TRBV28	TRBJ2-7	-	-	CASRGAVYEQYF	TGTGCCAGCAGGGGGGCAGTCTACGAGCAGTACTTC
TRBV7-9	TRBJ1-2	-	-	CASSLGSGGLLYGYTF	TGTGCCAGCAGCTTAGGTTCGGGCGGACTACTCTATGGCTACACCTTC
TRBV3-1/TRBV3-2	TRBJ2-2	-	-	CASSRTDYTGELFF	TGTGCCAGCAGCCGGACCGATTACACCGGGGAGCTGTTTTTT
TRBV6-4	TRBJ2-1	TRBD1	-	CASSDNRGAYNEQFF	TGTGCCAGCAGTGACAACAGGGGGGCCTACAATGAGCAGTTCTTC
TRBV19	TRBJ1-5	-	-	CASSMRKHNDQPQHF	TGTGCCAGTAGTATGAGGAAACACAACGATCAGCCCCAGCATTTT
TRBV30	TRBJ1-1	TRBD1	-	CAWDRGGTEAFF	TGTGCCTGGGACAGGGGGGGGACTGAAGCTTTCTTT
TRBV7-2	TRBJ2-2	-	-	CASSWRSSGELFF	TGTGCCAGCAGCTGGAGGAGTTCCGGGGAGCTGTTTTTT
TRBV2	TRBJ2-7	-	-	CASSEVLAYEQYF	TGTGCCAGCAGTGAAGTCCTAGCCTACGAGCAGTACTTC
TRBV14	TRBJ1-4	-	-	CASSQASVGAGGRLFF	TGTGCCAGCAGCCAAGCGTCGGTAGGGGCCGGGGGGCGATTGTTTTTT
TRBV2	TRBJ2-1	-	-	CASTSGGVKDEQFF	TGTGCCAGCACTTCAGGAGGGGTTAAGGATGAGCAGTTCTTC
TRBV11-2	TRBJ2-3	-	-	CASSLEGPTDTQYF	TGTGCCAGCAGCTTAGAGGGTCCCACAGATACGCAGTATTTT
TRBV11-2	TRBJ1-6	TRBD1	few	CASSSTPGTGGRSPLHF	TGTGCCAGCAGCTCTACGCCGGGGACAGGGGGCAGATCACCCCTCCACTTT
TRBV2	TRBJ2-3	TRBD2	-	CASSVETSVTDTQYF	TGTGCCAGCAGTGTAGAGACTAGCGTAACAGATACGCAGTATTTT
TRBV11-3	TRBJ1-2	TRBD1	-	CASSLAGLGTGDDYGYTF	TGTGCCAGCAGCTTAGCCGGACTCGGTACAGGGGATGACTATGGCTACACCTTC
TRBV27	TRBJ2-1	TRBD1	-	CASSSPSGQGFSKRNEQFF	TGTGCCAGCAGTTCCCCTTCGGGACAGGGGTTCTCTAAGCGCAATGAGCAGTTCTTC